This TCR beta chain was recovered during a study of blood T cell repertoires in COVID-19 (dated by TCRdb to the early 2020s). Describing the broader study: Samples from collaborators originated in the United States, Italy and Spain and spanned both the acute and convalescent phases of COVID-19. The prospective study material was composed of cDNA or gDNA derived from T cells, B-cell-depleted T cells, or PBMCs. Subjects who had been exposed to COVID-19, were actively infected with it, or had recovered from it provided the deeply sampled blood TCRbeta repertoires that made up the dataset. The repertoires were released in a freely available public database intended as a resource for research on the immune response to SARS-CoV-2. The samples were drawn from two sources: the first 160 participants of the ongoing ImmuneRACE study, and 1,200 or so subjects contributed by 6 global collaborators. Nearly every sample came with metadata listing a de-identified subject ID, COVID-19 status, age in years and sex. HLA class I and class II types, where available, came from metadata supplied by the sample provider rather than from assay-based typing.

Study-level results and caveats: Clinical and demographic metadata were provided uncurated, with the amount varying by source and participant.

TCRbeta CDR3 regions were amplified from genomic DNA by means of the immunoSEQ Assay, a bias-controlled multiplex PCR. For the original study's pipeline: The number of nucleated cells in each sample was estimated from the amplification of reference gene primers within the assay. Sequence reads were collapsed and filtered to measure the absolute abundance of every unique TCRbeta CDR3 rearrangement. For each sample, productive Simpson clonality was calculated as the square root of Simpson's diversity index over productive rearrangements. This is the immuneACCESS table as TCRdb keeps it, with only in-frame sequences that have V and J called. A part of the clones is gone; compared with another copy, unresolved V genes explain less than half, and the rest is unexplained. The DNA gave D and trimming, while V, J and clone size come from that table. The sample records approximately 250,000 clones, around 80% of which are singletons. The ten largest clones take up around 4.1% of the sample.

A single count supports this clone. The target of this receptor is not known. No base qualities exist here, and no much larger clone lies one base off it. V is clipped by 4 bases and J by 2 bases, and the sequence between their germline boundaries is 17 bases long. The CDR3 sequence holds 16 residues, the cysteine and phenylalanine included. Only CDR3 DNA remains: 48 bases, in frame from the first base. CDR1 and CDR2 (MNHEY, SMNVEV) derive from the germline V gene (reference sequence). Enrolling through a virtual design, the prospective study's participants ranged in age from roughly 18 to 95 years and lived across more than 20 United States geographic areas. In the prospective study, participants were assigned to cohorts based on the clinical history participants reported in a screening survey and a study questionnaire. In the prospective study, mobile phlebotomists collected whole blood, serum and a nasopharyngeal or oropharyngeal swab from each participant. Over an approximately 2-month period, participants in the prospective study had the option of providing additional blood draws and questionnaires. Blood samples from the prospective study were shipped frozen or at room temperature prior to DNA extraction.

The sequence came from a man under 40 with acute COVID-19. Sequences were obtained from PBMCs or T cells enriched from blood (not recorded which). The receptor chain draws on TRBV27 and TRBJ1-2; the D gene is perhaps TRBD1, on 6 matching bases. The nucleotide sequence is given as TGTGCCAGCAGTTCAACGCCGGGACACACAAACTATGGCTACACCTTC. Translated, it gives CASSSTPGHTNYGYTF.